Here is one TCR beta chain with its context. The record originates from a study of blood T cell repertoires in COVID-19. The table came from immunoSEQ multiplex PCR; TCRdb's copy has only in-frame clones and leaves some out. The repertoire holds roughly 160,000 clones, with about 80% as singletons. V was pared by 0 bases and J by 4 bases, with 24 bases between. This CDR3 region has 19 residues. In germline, CDR1 is LGHNA, CDR2 YSLEER. The chain joins TRBV4-3 to TRBJ1-1, with D unclear. This TCR was recovered from a man aged 65-85 years with active or convalescent COVID-19. Material for sequencing was peripheral blood. DNA of the CDR3: TGCGCCAGCAGCCAAGATTTTTTCTCTTTACCCACCACCGGCACTGAAGCTTTCTTT. As protein: CASSQDFFSLPTTGTEAFF.